This T cell receptor (beta chain) was profiled in a study of blood T cell repertoires in COVID-19. As for the study in general: PBMCs, B-cell-depleted T cells, or T cells were the source of the cDNA or gDNA that made up the material.

This clone was counted only a few times. Exposed study participants had met a COVID-19 case within 2 weeks before entry. TCRdb's copy holds only in-frame clones and misses some; the assay was immunoSEQ multiplex PCR. The repertoire has roughly 240,000 clones, roughly four fifths of them found once; the top ten carry 3.6%. J gave up 1 base and V 1 base, and 1 base lay outside the gene matches. The germline CDR1 and CDR2 sequences are LGHDT and YNNKEL (reference sequence). The CDR3 runs 15 residues. Sequencing used PBMCs or T cells enriched from blood (not recorded which). The chain is built from TRBV3-1 (or the pseudogene TRBV3-2) and TRBJ1-1; 9 bases are shared with TRBD1. The source of this sequence is a woman aged 40 to 50 who had been exposed to COVID-19. CDR3 loop: CASSQGDRANTEAFF. For the CDR3, the DNA is TGTGCCAGCAGCCAAGGGGACAGGGCGAACACTGAAGCTTTCTTT.